Listed below are T cell receptor beta chains from one sample, sequenced in a study of Ad26.COV2.S vaccination and SARS-CoV-2 variants. TCRdb keeps only in-frame clones here, not all; method: immunoSEQ multiplex PCR. Among approximately 480,000 clones listed, roughly nine tenths were seen once. Specimen: peripheral blood, collected in a trial of Ad26.COV2.S vaccine versus placebo. The source is a person between 18 and 60 years old who received the Ad26.COV2.S COVID-19 vaccine or a placebo. CDR3s include the opening cysteine and the closing phenylalanine or tryptophan. Each record gives: J gene, V gene, clone size, D gene, CDR3 length, CDR3 protein, CDR3 DNA. D genes are given only for firm matches. Not all rows give a size; the values are once, few, many and, for expanded clones, a class.

TRBJ1-6 TRBV19 . . 14 CASSWVDVNSPLHF TGTGCCAGTAGTTGGGTGGATGTGAATTCACCCCTCCACTTT
TRBJ2-3 TRBV6-4 once TRBD2 16 CASSVGSGTVTDTQYF TGTGCCAGCAGTGTGGGTAGCGGGACCGTCACAGATACGCAGTATTTT
TRBJ1-6 TRBV5-6 . TRBD1 18 CASTHLTGTGGNNSPLHF TGTGCCAGCACCCACCTCACCGGGACAGGGGGGAATAATTCACCCCTCCACTTT
TRBJ1-5 TRBV28 once . 14 CASSKASSGQPQHF TGTGCCAGCAGTAAGGCCAGCTCGGGGCAGCCCCAGCATTTT
TRBJ2-5 TRBV5-3 once . 16 CARTPSTGTIQETQYF TGTGCCAGAACCCCCAGCACAGGGACTATCCAAGAGACCCAGTACTTC
TRBJ2-3 TRBV5-1 . . 14 CASSLGTITDTQYF TGCGCCAGCAGCTTGGGTACTATAACAGATACGCAGTATTTT
TRBJ2-2 TRBV7-2 . . 16 CASSLGGAGNTGELFF TGTGCCAGCAGCTTAGGGGGGGCAGGGAACACCGGGGAGCTGTTTTTT
TRBJ1-2 TRBV29-1 . TRBD1 12 CSGLTGAYGYTF TGCAGCGGATTGACAGGGGCCTATGGCTACACCTTC
TRBJ2-7 TRBV12-3/TRBV12-4 . . 13 CASSGNRVYEQYF TGTGCCAGCAGCGGTAATAGGGTCTACGAGCAGTACTTC
TRBJ2-7 TRBV3-1/TRBV3-2 few . 14 CASSQGHTPYEQYF TGTGCCAGCAGCCAAGGGCATACCCCCTACGAGCAGTACTTC
TRBJ2-1 TRBV24-1 . TRBD2 16 CATSVPSGRRYNEQFF TGTGCCACCAGTGTCCCTAGCGGGAGGAGGTACAATGAGCAGTTCTTC
TRBJ2-5 TRBV7-3 . TRBD2 17 CASSLGGVRLAGETQYF TGTGCCAGCAGCTTGGGGGGCGTGCGGCTAGCGGGAGAGACCCAGTACTTC
TRBJ1-1 TRBV28 . . 13 CASIHELNTEAFF TGTGCCAGCATCCACGAGCTGAACACTGAAGCTTTCTTT
TRBJ1-3 TRBV9 . . 13 CASSVGFRNTIYF TGTGCCAGCAGCGTAGGGTTCCGGAACACCATATATTTT
TRBJ1-1 TRBV2 . TRBD1 12 CASSDTGVEAFF TGTGCCAGCAGTGATACAGGGGTTGAAGCTTTCTTT
TRBJ2-3 TRBV27 . . 12 CASSPFGDTQYF TGTGCCAGCAGTCCGTTTGGAGATACGCAGTATTTT
TRBJ1-5 TRBV7-2 . . 13 CASSFGREQPQHF TGTGCCAGCAGCTTTGGCCGAGAACAGCCCCAGCATTTT
TRBJ2-7 TRBV28 . TRBD2 16 CASSSPGTSGSYEQYF TGTGCCAGCAGTTCTCCCGGGACTAGCGGGTCCTACGAGCAGTACTTC
TRBJ2-7 TRBV7-2 . TRBD1 15 CASSYRRDRVHEQYF TGTGCCAGCAGTTACCGACGGGACAGGGTTCACGAGCAGTACTTC
TRBJ2-5 TRBV7-3 . TRBD1 15 CASSSRQGGQETQYF TGTGCCAGCAGCTCGAGACAGGGGGGACAAGAGACCCAGTACTTC
TRBJ2-7 TRBV1 . . 15 CTSSQDSRGSYEQYF TGCACCAGCAGCCAAGACTCGCGGGGATCCTACGAGCAGTACTTC
TRBJ2-2 TRBV7-2 . . 13 CASSSTGAGELFF TGTGCCAGCAGCTCAACTGGCGCCGGGGAGCTGTTTTTT
TRBJ1-6 TRBV28 . TRBD1 14 CASSSTGRGSPLHF TGTGCCAGCAGTTCGACAGGGCGGGGATCACCCCTCCACTTT
TRBJ1-1 TRBV10-3 . . 14 CAISRTELNTEAFF TGTGCCATCAGTCGTACAGAGTTGAACACTGAAGCTTTCTTT
TRBJ1-1 TRBV27 once TRBD1 14 CASSFLRTGAEAFF TGTGCCAGCAGTTTTCTCCGGACAGGGGCTGAAGCTTTCTTT
TRBJ1-6 TRBV9 once . 15 CASSGGTGSDSPLHF TGTGCCAGCAGCGGTGGTACAGGGTCAGATTCACCCCTCCACTTT
TRBJ2-3 TRBV5-1 . TRBD2 15 CASSLVAGVADTQYF TGCGCCAGCAGCTTGGTTGCGGGAGTAGCAGATACGCAGTATTTT
TRBJ2-1 TRBV20-1 . . 12 CSASEGMNEQFF TGCAGTGCTAGTGAGGGTATGAATGAGCAGTTCTTC
TRBJ2-7 TRBV5-6 . . 11 CASSLFHEQYF TGTGCCAGCAGCTTGTTCCACGAGCAGTACTTC
TRBJ2-1 TRBV11-1 . . 15 CASSPPGGLADEQFF TGTGCCAGCAGCCCCCCGGGGGGCCTTGCGGATGAGCAGTTCTTC
TRBJ2-7 TRBV20-1 . TRBD2 15 CSASPRLAGAYEQYF TGCAGTGCTAGTCCCCGACTAGCGGGCGCCTACGAGCAGTACTTC